Below are 10 T cell receptor beta chains sequenced from a single sample in a study of blood T cell repertoires in COVID-19. Libraries were prepared by immunoSEQ multiplex PCR; TCRdb keeps only in-frame clonotypes and omits some of them. The table records around 500,000 clones, roughly 90% of them present only once. The sequencing input was PBMCs or T cells enriched from blood (not recorded which). The receptors shown here come from a woman in her thirties or forties who had recovered from COVID-19.

The chain links TRBV7-9 to TRBJ1-1; D remains unclear. Germline-derived CDR1 and CDR2 are SEHNR and FQNEAQ (reference sequence). Trimming took 7 bases from V and 4 from J, leaving 19 bases between them. This CDR3 comprises 15 residues. The CDR3 loop is CASTPGEIWATEAFF. The CDR3 DNA reads as TGTGCCAGCACGCCAGGCGAGATATGGGCCACTGAAGCTTTCTTT.

As concerns this clone: This specimen includes other DNA sequences encoding the same CDR3. The chain links TRBV18 to TRBJ1-2, with TRBD1 identical over 8 bases. This CDR3 spans 14 amino acids. Germline trimming cut 4 bases from V and 2 bases from J; bases unmatched to any gene: 3. The germline V gene encodes CDR1 KGHSH and CDR2 LQKENI. CDR3: CASSQDRGNYGYTF. The CDR3 region has the DNA TGTGCCAGCTCACAAGACAGGGGCAACTATGGCTACACCTTC.

The J gene is TRBJ1-3, the V gene TRBV7-9; D uncertain. The ends were cut back, 11 bases at V and 0 bases at J, with 5 bases in the middle. The germline CDR1 and CDR2 sequences are SEHNR and FQNEAQ (reference sequence). This CDR3 contains 11 residues. CDR3 in DNA: TGTGCCGTCTACTCTGGAAACACCATATATTTT. It specifies CAVYSGNTIYF.

This clone is a singleton in its sample. The chain employs TRBV29-1 and TRBJ2-7; D is ambiguous. The CDR3 consists of 13 residues. Germline V lookup: CDR1 SQVTM, CDR2 ANQGSEA. Trimming cost V 5 bases and J 6 bases, with 17 bases left between them. In DNA form, the CDR3 reads TGCAGCGTTCTGGGCCATCAGAGTGGCGAGCAGTACTTC. Encoded protein: CSVLGHQSGEQYF.

The chain recombines TRBV4-3 with TRBJ2-7; D may be TRBD2 (6 bases). Trimming removed 3 bases at V and 3 bases at J, with 21 bases between. Germline V gene data show CDR1 as LGHNA and CDR2 as YSLEER. This CDR3 comprises 17 residues. The DNA for the CDR3 is TGCGCCAGCAGCCAGACCCCGGGGACGGGGGAACACTACGAGCAGTACTTC. Translation: CASSQTPGTGEHYEQYF.

This rearrangement joins TRBV5-6 to TRBJ2-1; no firm D call. The germline V gene has CDR1 SGHDT and CDR2 YYEEEE. This CDR3 spans 19 amino acids. Trimming removed 4 bases at V and 3 bases at J, with 26 bases between. The CDR3 region is CASSVSPGRMGVSYNEQFF. The DNA of the CDR3 is TGTGCCAGCAGCGTCTCGCCCGGCCGGATGGGCGTAAGCTACAATGAGCAGTTCTTC.

The gene calls are TRBV11-2 and TRBJ1-1; TRBD1 agrees at 8 bases. Germline V gene data show CDR1 as SGHAT and CDR2 as FQNNGV. Trimming at V came to 4 bases and at J to 2 bases, leaving 6 bases not matched to a gene. CDR3 length equals 15 residues. The DNA for the CDR3 is TGTGCCAGCAGCTCGCTCCAGGGGGCTAACACTGAAGCTTTCTTT. It codes for CASSSLQGANTEAFF.

The J gene is TRBJ1-2, the V gene TRBV10-1; no clear D. The CDR3 consists of 12 residues. CDR1 WNHNN and CDR2 SYGVQD come from the germline V gene (reference sequence). V was clipped by 3 bases and J by 5 bases, with 7 bases between them. The CDR3 protein is CASSESGYGYTF. The CDR3, as DNA: TGCGCCAGCAGTGAATCGGGTTATGGCTACACCTTC.

The DNA of the CDR3 is TGTGCCAGCAGTTTTAGCGGACTAGCGGGGCTAAGCTCCTACAATGAGCAGTTCTTC. Translating it yields CASSFSGLAGLSSYNEQFF. The V and J genes are TRBV27 and TRBJ2-1; the match to TRBD2 covers 12 bases. The CDR3 extends over 19 amino acids. Germline CDR1 and CDR2: MNHEY and SMNVEV (reference sequence). Trimming at V came to 3 bases and at J to 0 bases, leaving 9 bases not matched to a gene.

CDR3 nucleotide sequence: TGTGCCAGTAGTTCACGGACAGCAACTAATGAAAAACTGTTTTTT. Translated: CASSSRTATNEKLFF. This chain connects TRBV19 to TRBJ1-4; the D gene is possibly TRBD1 (6 bases). The V gene's germline CDR1 is LNHDA and CDR2 SQIVND (reference sequence). Trimming left V 5 bases short and J 0 bases short, with 10 bases between. This CDR3 is 15 amino acids long.